The entry below describes one TCR beta chain. The data belong to a study of T cell responses to AZD1222 COVID-19 vaccine. Assay used: immunoSEQ multiplex PCR; TCRdb lists only in-frame clones, some missing. The profile shows 90,000 to 150,000 clones, roughly 84% of them singletons. Germline assignment: CDR1 SNHLY and CDR2 FYNNEI. With 6 bases clipped from V and 6 bases from J, the junction kept 7 bases outside the gene matches. The CDR3 contains 15 residues. The TCR was taken from an adult in good health. Specimen: peripheral blood, collected on day 0 of AZD1222 vaccination. The V call is TRBV2, the J call TRBJ2-3, with 12 bases lining up with TRBD2. CDR3 loop: CASSILAGGADTQYF. Here the CDR3 DNA reads TGTGCCAGCAGCATACTAGCGGGGGGTGCGGATACGCAGTATTTT.